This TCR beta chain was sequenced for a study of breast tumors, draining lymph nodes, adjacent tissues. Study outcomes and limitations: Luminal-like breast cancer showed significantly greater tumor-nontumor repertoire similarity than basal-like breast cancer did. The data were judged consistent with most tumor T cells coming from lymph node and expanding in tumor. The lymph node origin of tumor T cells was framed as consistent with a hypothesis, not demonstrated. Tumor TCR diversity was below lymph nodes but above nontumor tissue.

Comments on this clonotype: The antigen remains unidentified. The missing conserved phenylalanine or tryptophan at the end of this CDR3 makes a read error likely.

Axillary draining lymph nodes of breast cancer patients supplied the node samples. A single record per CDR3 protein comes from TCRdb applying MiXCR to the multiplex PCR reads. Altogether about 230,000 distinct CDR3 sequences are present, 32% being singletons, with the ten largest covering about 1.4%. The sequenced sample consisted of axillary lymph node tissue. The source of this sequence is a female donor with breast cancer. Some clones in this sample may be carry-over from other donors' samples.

CDR3 amino acids: CASSLHGTQETQYL. The DNA for the CDR3 is TGTGCCAGCAGCTTACACGGGACACAAGAGACCCAGTACCTC. This chain uses TRBV7-3 with TRBJ2-5; D possibly corresponds to TRBD1 (6 bases). The V end lost 2 bases, the J end lost 2 bases, and 9 bases lay between the germline ends. This CDR3 contains 14 residues. The germline V gene has CDR1 SGHTA and CDR2 FQGTGA.